This T cell receptor beta chain was recovered during a study of a mutant IDH1 vaccine in newly diagnosed glioma. For the study at large: Vaccination was launched 4-6 weeks after radiotherapy alone, or with temozolomide cycles.

For this clone: Its antigen remains unidentified.

The time point was: week 23, last vaccination. With topical imiquimod, each dose of the vaccine consisted of 300 ug of mutant IDH1 20-mer peptide. Assay: immunoSEQ multiplex PCR; the TCRdb copy retains only in-frame clones and omits some. The sample lists roughly 50,000 clones, about 81% occurring once. This CDR3 region has 14 residues. V was shortened by 3 bases and J by 5 bases, with 10 bases between the two germline ends. Germline CDR1 and CDR2: MNHNS and SASEGT. The material was PBMCs, obtained from a glioma patient whose treatment included an IDH1 peptide vaccine. This sequence joins TRBV6-1 and TRBJ1-4, with a tentative D call TRBD1 (6 bases). The TCR was taken from a woman between 35 and 50 years old with glioma. Some clones in this sample may be carry-over from other donors' samples. Here the CDR3 reads CASSDRDKNEKLFF. The CDR3 nucleotides are TGTGCCAGCAGTGACCGGGACAAGAATGAAAAACTGTTTTTT.